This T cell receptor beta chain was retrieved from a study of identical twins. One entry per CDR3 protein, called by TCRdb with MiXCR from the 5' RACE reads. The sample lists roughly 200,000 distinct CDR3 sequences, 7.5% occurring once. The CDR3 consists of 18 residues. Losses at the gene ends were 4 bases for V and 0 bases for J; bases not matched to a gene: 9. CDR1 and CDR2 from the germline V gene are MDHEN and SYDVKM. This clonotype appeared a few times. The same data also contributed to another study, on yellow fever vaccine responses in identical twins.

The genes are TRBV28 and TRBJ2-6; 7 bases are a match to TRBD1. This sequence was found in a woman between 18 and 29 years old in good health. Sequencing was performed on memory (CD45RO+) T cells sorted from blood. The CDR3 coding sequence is TGTGCCAGCAGTTCCACAGGGGAAGCTATCTCTGGGGCCAACGTCCTGACTTTC. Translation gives CASSSTGEAISGANVLTF. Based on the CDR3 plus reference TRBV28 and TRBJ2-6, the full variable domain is DVKVTQSSRYLVKRTGEKVFLECVQDMDHENMFWYRQDPGLGLRLIYFSYDVKMKEKGDIPEGYSVSREKKERFSLILESASTNQTSMYLCASSSTGEAISGANVLTFGAGSRLTVL.